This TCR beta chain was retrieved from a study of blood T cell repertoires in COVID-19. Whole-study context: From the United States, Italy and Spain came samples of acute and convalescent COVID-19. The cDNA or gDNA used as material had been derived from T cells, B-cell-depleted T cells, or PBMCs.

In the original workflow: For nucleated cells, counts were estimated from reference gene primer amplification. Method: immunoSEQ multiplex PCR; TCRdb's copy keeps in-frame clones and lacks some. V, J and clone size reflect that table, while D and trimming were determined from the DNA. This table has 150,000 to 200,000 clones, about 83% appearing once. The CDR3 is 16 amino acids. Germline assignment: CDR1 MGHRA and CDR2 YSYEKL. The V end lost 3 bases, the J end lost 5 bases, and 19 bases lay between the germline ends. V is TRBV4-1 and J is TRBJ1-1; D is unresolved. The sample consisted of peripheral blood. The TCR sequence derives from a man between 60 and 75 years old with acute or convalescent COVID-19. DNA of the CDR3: TGCGCCAGCAGCCATAAAACTCCATTAGTAAATACTGAAGCTTTCTTT. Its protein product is CASSHKTPLVNTEAFF.